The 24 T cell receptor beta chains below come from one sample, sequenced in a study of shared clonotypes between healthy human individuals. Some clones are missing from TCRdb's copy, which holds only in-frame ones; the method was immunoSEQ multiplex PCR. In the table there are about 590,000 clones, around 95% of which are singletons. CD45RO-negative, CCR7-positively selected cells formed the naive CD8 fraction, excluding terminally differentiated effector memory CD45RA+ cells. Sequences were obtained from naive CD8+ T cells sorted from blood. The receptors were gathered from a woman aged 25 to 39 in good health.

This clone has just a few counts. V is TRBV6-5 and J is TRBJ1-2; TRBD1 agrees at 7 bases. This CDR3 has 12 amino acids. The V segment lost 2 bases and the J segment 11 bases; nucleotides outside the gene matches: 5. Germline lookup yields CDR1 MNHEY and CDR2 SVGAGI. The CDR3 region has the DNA TGTGCCAGCAGTTACGGGGACAGACAATACACCTTC. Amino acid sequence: CASSYGDRQYTF.

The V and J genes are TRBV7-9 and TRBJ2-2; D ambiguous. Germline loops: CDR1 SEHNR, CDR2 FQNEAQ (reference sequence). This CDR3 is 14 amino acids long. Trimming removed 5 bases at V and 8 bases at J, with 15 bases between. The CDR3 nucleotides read TGTGCCAGCAGCCCGGATGAGCCTCTGGGGGAGCTGTTTTTT. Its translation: CASSPDEPLGELFF.

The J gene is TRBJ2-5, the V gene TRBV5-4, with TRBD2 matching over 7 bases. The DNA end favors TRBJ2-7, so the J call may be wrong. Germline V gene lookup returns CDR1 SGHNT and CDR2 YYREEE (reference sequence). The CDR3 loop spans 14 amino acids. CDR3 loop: CASSLRGRRYEQYF. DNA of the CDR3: TGTGCCAGCAGCTTGCGCGGGAGAAGATACGAGCAGTACTTC.

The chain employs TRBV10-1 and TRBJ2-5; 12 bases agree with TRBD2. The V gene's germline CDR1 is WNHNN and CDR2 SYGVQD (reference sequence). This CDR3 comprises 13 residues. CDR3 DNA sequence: TGCGCATTACGGACTAGCGGGACAGAGACCCAGTACTTC. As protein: CALRTSGTETQYF.

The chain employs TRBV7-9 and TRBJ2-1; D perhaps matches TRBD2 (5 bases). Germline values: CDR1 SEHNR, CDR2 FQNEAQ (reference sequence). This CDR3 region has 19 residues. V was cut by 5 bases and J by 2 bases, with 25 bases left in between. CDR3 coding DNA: TGTGCCAGCAGCCCAATTCCCATCTCGAGGGAGCAGACCTACAATGAGCAGTTCTTC. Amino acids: CASSPIPISREQTYNEQFF.

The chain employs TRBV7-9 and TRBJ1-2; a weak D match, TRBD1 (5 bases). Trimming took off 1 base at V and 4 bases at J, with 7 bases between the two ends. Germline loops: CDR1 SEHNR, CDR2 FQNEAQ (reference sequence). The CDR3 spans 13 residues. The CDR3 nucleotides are TGTGCCAGCAGCTTAGACAGGATCTATGGCTACACCTTC. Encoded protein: CASSLDRIYGYTF. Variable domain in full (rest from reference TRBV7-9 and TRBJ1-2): DTGVSQNPRHKITKRGQNVTFRCDPISEHNRLYWYRQTLGQGPEFLTYFQNEAQLEKSRLLSDRFSAERPKGSFSTLEIQRTEQGDSAMYLCASSLDRIYGYTFGSGTRLTVV.

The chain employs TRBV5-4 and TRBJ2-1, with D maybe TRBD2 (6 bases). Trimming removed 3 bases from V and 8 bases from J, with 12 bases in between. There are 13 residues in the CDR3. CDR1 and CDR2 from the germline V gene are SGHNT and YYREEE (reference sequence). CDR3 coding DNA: TGTGCCAGCAGCTGGCGGGATTCGTATGAGCAGTTCTTC. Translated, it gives CASSWRDSYEQFF.

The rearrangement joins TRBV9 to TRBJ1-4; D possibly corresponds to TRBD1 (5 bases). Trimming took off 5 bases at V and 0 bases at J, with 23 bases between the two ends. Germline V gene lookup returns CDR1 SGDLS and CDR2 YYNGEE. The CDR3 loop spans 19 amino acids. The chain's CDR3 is CASSHPIQERGPTNEKLFF. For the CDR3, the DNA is TGTGCCAGCAGTCATCCGATCCAGGAAAGGGGCCCAACTAATGAAAAACTGTTTTTT. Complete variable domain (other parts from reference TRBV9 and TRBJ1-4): DSGVTQTPKHLITATGQRVTLRCSPRSGDLSVYWYQQSLDQGLQFLIQYYNGEERAKGNILERFSAQQFPDLHSELNLSSLELGDSALYFCASSHPIQERGPTNEKLFFGSGTQLSVL.

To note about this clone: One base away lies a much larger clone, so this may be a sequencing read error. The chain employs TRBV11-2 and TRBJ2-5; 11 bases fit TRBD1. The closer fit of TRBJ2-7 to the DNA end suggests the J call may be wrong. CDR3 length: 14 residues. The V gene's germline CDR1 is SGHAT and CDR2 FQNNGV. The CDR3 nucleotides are TGTGCCAGCAGCTCCGGGACAGGGGGCTACGAGCAGTACTTC. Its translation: CASSSGTGGYEQYF.

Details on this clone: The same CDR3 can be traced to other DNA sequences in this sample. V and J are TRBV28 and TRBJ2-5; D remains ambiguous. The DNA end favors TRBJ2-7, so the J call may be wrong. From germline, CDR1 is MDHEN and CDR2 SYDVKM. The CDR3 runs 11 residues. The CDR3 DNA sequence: TGTGCCAGCAGTCCAGGCTACGAGCAGTACTTC. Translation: CASSPGYEQYF.

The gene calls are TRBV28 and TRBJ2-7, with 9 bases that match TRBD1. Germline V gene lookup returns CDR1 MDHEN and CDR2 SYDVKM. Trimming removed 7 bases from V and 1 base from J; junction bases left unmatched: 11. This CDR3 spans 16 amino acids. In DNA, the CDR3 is TGTGCCAGCACCACTCCCGGGACAGGGAATTCCTACGAGCAGTACTTC. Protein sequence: CASTTPGTGNSYEQYF. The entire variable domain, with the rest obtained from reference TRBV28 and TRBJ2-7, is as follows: DVKVTQSSRYLVKRTGEKVFLECVQDMDHENMFWYRQDPGLGLRLIYFSYDVKMKEKGDIPEGYSVSREKKERFSLILESASTNQTSMYLCASTTPGTGNSYEQYFGPGTRLTVT.

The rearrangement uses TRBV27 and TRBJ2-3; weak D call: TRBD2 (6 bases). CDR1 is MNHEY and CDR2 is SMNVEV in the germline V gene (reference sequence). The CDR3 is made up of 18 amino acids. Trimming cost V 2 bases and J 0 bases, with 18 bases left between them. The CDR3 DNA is TGTGCCAGCAGTTTACAAGCTAGCGATGCTGCTAGCACAGATACGCAGTATTTT. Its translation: CASSLQASDAASTDTQYF.

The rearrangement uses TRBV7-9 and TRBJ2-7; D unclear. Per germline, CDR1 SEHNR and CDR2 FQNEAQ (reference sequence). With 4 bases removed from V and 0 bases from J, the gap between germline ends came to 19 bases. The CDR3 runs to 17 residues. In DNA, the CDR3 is TGTGCCAGCAGCTCATTAGTTCGAGACAAGAGCTCCTACGAGCAGTACTTC. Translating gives CASSSLVRDKSSYEQYF. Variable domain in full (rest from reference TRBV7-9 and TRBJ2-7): DTGVSQNPRHKITKRGQNVTFRCDPISEHNRLYWYRQTLGQGPEFLTYFQNEAQLEKSRLLSDRFSAERPKGSFSTLEIQRTEQGDSAMYLCASSSLVRDKSSYEQYFGPGTRLTVT.

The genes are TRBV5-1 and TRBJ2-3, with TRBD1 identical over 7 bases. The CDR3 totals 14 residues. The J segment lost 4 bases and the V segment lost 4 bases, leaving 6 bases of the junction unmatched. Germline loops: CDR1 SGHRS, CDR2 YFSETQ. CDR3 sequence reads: CASSVRQGSDTQYF. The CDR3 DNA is TGCGCCAGCAGCGTAAGACAGGGTTCAGATACGCAGTATTTT.

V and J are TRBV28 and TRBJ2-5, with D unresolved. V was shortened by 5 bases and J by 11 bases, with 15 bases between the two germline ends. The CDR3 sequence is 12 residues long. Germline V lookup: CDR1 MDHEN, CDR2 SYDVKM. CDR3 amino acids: CASSSMLAEQYF. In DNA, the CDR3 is TGTGCCAGCAGTAGCATGCTGGCTGAGCAGTACTTC.

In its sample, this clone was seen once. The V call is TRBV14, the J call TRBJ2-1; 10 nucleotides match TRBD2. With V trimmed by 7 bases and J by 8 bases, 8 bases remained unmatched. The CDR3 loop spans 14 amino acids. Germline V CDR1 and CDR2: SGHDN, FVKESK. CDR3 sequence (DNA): TGTGCCAGCACGGAGCGGGAGGGCGACGATGAGCAGTTCTTC. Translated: CASTEREGDDEQFF.

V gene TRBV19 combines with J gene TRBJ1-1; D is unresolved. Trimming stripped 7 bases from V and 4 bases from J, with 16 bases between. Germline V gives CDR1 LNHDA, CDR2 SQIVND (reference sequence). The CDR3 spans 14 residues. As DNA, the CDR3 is TGTGCCAGTATTTTGACTCTCGAGGGCACTGAAGCTTTCTTT. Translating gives CASILTLEGTEAFF. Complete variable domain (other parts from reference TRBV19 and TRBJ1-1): DGGITQSPKYLFRKEGQNVTLSCEQNLNHDAMYWYRQDPGQGLRLIYYSQIVNDFQKGDIAEGYSVSREKKESFPLTVTSAQKNPTAFYLCASILTLEGTEAFFGQGTRLTVV.

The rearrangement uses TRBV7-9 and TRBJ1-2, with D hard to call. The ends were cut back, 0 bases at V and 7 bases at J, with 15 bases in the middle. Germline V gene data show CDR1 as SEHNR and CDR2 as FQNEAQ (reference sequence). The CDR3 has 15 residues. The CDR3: CASSLALDIFGGYTF. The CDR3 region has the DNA TGTGCCAGCAGCTTAGCTTTAGACATTTTTGGTGGCTACACCTTC.

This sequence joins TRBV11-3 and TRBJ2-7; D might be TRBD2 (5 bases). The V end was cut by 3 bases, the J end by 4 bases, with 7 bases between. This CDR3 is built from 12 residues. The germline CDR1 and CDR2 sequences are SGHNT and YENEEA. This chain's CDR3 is CASSLRVYEQYF. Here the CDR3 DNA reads TGTGCCAGCAGCTTGAGGGTATACGAGCAGTACTTC.

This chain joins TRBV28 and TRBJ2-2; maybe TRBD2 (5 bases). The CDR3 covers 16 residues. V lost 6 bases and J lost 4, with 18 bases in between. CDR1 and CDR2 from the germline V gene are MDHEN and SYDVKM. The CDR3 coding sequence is TGTGCCAGCAGCCGAGAGGCGCGGGTAATCACCGGGGAGCTGTTTTTT. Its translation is CASSREARVITGELFF.

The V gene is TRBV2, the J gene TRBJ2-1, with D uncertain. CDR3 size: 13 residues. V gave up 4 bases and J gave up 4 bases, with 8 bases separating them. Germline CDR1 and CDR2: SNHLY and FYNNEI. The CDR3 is CASSVGKYNEQFF. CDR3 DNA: TGTGCCAGCAGTGTGGGAAAATACAATGAGCAGTTCTTC.

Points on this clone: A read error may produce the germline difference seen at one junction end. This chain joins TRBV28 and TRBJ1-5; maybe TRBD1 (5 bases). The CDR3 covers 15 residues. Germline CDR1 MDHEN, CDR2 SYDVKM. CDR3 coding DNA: TGTGCCAGCAATTTACAGGAGTTTAGCAATCAGCCCCAGCATTTT. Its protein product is CASNLQEFSNQPQHF.

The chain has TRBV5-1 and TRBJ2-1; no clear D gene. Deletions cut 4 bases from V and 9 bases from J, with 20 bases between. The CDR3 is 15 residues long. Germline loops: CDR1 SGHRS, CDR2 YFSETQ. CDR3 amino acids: CASSLEVPRGGEQFF. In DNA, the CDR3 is TGCGCCAGCAGCCTCGAGGTCCCCCGAGGTGGTGAGCAGTTCTTC.

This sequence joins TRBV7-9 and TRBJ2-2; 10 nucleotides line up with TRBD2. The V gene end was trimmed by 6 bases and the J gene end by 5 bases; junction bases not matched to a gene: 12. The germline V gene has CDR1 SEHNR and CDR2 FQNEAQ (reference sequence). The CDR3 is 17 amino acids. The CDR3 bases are TGTGCCAGCAGTTCCCTCAATAGCGGGAGGAGAACCGGGGAGCTGTTTTTT. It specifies CASSSLNSGRRTGELFF.